Below are 7 T cell receptor beta chains sequenced from a single sample in a study of T cells in Graves' hyperthyroidism and ophthalmopathy (dated by TCRdb to between 2019 and 2020). The receptor library was made with multiplex PCR. The listed sequencing device is Illumina HiSeq 2000. The TCR beta CDR3 regions were amplified from RNA transcripts. The first round of RT-PCR for the TCR CDR3 was performed with the HTBI primer set and the Qiagen OneStep RT-PCR kit. The raw public data were reprocessed by TCRdb itself: fastp quality trimming at Q25, MiXCR clonotype calling, in-frame beta chains only. Rows with one shared CDR3 protein collapse into an entry with the most common genes and DNA. This sample is represented by roughly 300,000 distinct CDR3 sequences; approximately 15% of them were singletons. The top ten clonotypes cover around 25% of the sample. Material: blood. The receptors here all came from a woman in her 30s with Graves' hyperthyroidism.

Only a few counts were recorded for this clonotype. This sequence joins TRBV29-1 and TRBJ2-2, with D tentatively TRBD2 (6 bases). The CDR3 is 15 amino acids. V lost 0 bases and J 5 bases, leaving 13 bases between the germline ends. Germline loops: CDR1 SQVTM, CDR2 ANQGSEA. CDR3 bases: TGCAGCGTTGAAGACCGACTAGTTTCTACCGGGGAGCTGTTTTTT. Residues: CSVEDRLVSTGELFF.

This clonotype has only a few counts. The rearrangement joins TRBV24-1 to TRBJ2-7; D call uncertain. Germline assignment: CDR1 KGHDR and CDR2 SFDVKD. This CDR3 has 14 residues. Between the trimmed V and J ends, which lost 7 bases and 0 bases, there was a span of 12 bases. CDR3 loop: CATSYWKSSYEQYF. The CDR3 nucleotides are TGTGCCACCAGCTACTGGAAAAGCTCCTACGAGCAGTACTTC.

This clonotype was seen many times. The chain uses TRBV6-2 or TRBV6-3 and TRBJ2-5, with D possibly being TRBD1 (6 bases). This CDR3 is 14 amino acids long. V shed 3 bases and J shed 4 bases, with 12 bases lying between them. The germline V gene encodes CDR1 MNHEY and CDR2 SVGEGT. The CDR3 sequence is CASSYPTGRETQYF. In DNA form, the CDR3 reads TGTGCCAGCAGTTATCCGACAGGAAGAGAGACCCAGTACTTC.

There are a few counts of this clonotype. V gene TRBV10-3 combines with J gene TRBJ2-3; D is perhaps TRBD2 (6 bases). The V and J ends lost 0 bases and 3 bases respectively, with 19 bases between them. The CDR3 has 18 residues. The germline V gene encodes CDR1 ENHRY and CDR2 SYGVKD. The CDR3 loop is CAISESAYPLALTDTQYF. The CDR3 DNA is TGTGCCATCAGTGAGTCGGCGTACCCGCTAGCGCTGACAGATACGCAGTATTTT.

The CDR3 loop is CSVVPGDHGYTF. In nucleotides, the CDR3 is TGCAGCGTTGTTCCTGGGGATCATGGCTACACCTTC. The chain employs TRBV29-1 and TRBJ1-2; no reliable D call. Germline CDR1 and CDR2: SQVTM and ANQGSEA. The CDR3 consists of 12 residues. The V gene lost 4 bases and the J gene lost 6 bases, with 12 bases spanning the gap.

The CDR3 protein is CAVLRLQDTTLSNQPQHF. The CDR3 coding sequence is TGTGCCGTCCTTCGGTTACAGGACACTACACTTAGCAATCAGCCCCAGCATTTT. The chain links TRBV10-3 to TRBJ1-5; weak D call: TRBD1 (5 bases). V dropped 11 bases and J dropped 0 bases, with 26 bases sitting between them. From germline, CDR1 is ENHRY and CDR2 SYGVKD. CDR3 size: 18 residues.

The V gene is TRBV20-1, the J gene TRBJ2-7; 10 bases map to TRBD2. Per the germline V gene, CDR1 is DFQATT and CDR2 is SNEGSKA (reference sequence). Unmatched junction bases numbered 10, after V lost 5 bases and J lost 3 bases. The CDR3 runs 15 residues. For the CDR3, the DNA is TGCAGTGCTCGGTACCCTAGCGGGAGAATCTACGAGCAGTACTTC. It codes for CSARYPSGRIYEQYF.